What follows describes a single T cell receptor beta chain. Original handling: Estimation of nucleated cell counts relied on the amplification of reference gene primers. Sequenced by immunoSEQ multiplex PCR; TCRdb stores in-frame clones only, minus some. V and J calls and clone size are given by that table; D and trimming were obtained from the DNA. The sample holds about 250,000 clones; 80% to 90% are singletons and the top ten take 1.2% to 1.5%. The entry originates in a study of blood T cell repertoires in COVID-19. Turning to the study itself: Sample material is recorded as cDNA or gDNA derived from T cells, B-cell-depleted T cells, or PBMCs.

The CDR3 runs to 13 residues. Between the trimmed V and J ends, which lost 10 bases and 6 bases, there was a span of 16 bases. Germline V CDR1 and CDR2: SNHLY, FYNNEI. Sequenced: peripheral blood. The receptor was isolated from an elderly man with acute or convalescent COVID-19. The V and J genes are TRBV2 and TRBJ2-1, with D maybe TRBD2 (6 bases). CDR3 amino acids: CATGRGRINEQFF. The CDR3 region has the DNA TGTGCCACTGGGCGGGGTAGAATCAATGAGCAGTTCTTC.